The sequence of this T cell receptor (beta chain) was determined in a study of T cells after yellow fever vaccination. Study conclusions and caveats: Abundant contaminating clonotypes from the bulk population could appear in FACS-sorted repertoires. Weaker overall, the secondary response nonetheless peaked faster (day 5 versus 15). Subsequent to the booster, the majority of primary-vaccination clones reappeared (96% CD4, 88% CD8).

This clonotype was picked up a small number of times. Its antigen is not known. For TCR, cDNA came from 5'RACE template switching, which added a universal primer site and UMIs. One entry per CDR3 protein, called by TCRdb with MiXCR from the 5' RACE reads. The table has hundreds of thousands of distinct CDR3 sequences, about 12% seen once. Germline V CDR1 and CDR2: SGDLS, YYNGEE. V was trimmed by 1 base and J by 6 bases, leaving 5 bases between them. CDR3 length: 12 residues. The receptor comes from a man aged 30 to 39 who received the YFV17D yellow fever vaccine. The material sequenced was PBMCs, taken on the day of the yellow fever booster vaccination. V is TRBV9 and J is TRBJ2-1; the D is unclear. The CDR3 DNA follows: TGTGCCAGCAGCGTATACGGCAATGAGCAGTTCTTC. This sequence encodes CASSVYGNEQFF. The whole variable domain, remainder taken from reference TRBV9 and TRBJ2-1, is DSGVTQTPKHLITATGQRVTLRCSPRSGDLSVYWYQQSLDQGLQFLIQYYNGEERAKGNILERFSAQQFPDLHSELNLSSLELGDSALYFCASSVYGNEQFFGPGTRLTVL.